The rows below give T cell receptor beta chains drawn from one sample of a study of graft-versus-host responses after intestinal transplantation. TCRdb keeps only in-frame clones here, not all; method: immunoSEQ multiplex PCR. The profile covers about 130,000 clones, with 85% to 95% appearing a single time and roughly 0.19% taken by the ten largest. The antigens of these receptors remain unknown. Sequencing used unstimulated CD4+ T cells sorted from spleen or lymph node cells, obtained before intestinal transplant. The receptors here all came from a human donor who received an intestinal transplant. The CDR3 runs from the conserved cysteine through the conserved F or W. D genes are given only for firm matches.

CDR3,DNA,V,length,J,D
CSMRTDNEQFF,TGCAGTATGCGGACAGACAATGAGCAGTTCTTC,TRBV20-1,11,TRBJ2-1,.
CASSPDRRSYEQYF,TGTGCCAGCAGCCCGGACAGGCGCTCCTACGAGCAGTACTTC,TRBV7-3,14,TRBJ2-7,TRBD1
CASSLLMTVSSYEQYF,TGCGCCAGCAGCCTCCTAATGACAGTGAGCTCCTACGAGCAGTACTTC,TRBV5-1,16,TRBJ2-7,.
CASSLGGTGTYYGYTF,TGTGCCAGCAGCTTAGGAGGGACAGGGACTTACTATGGCTACACCTTC,TRBV7-2,16,TRBJ1-2,TRBD1
CAISMVGGQETQYF,TGTGCCATCAGTATGGTGGGAGGGCAAGAGACCCAGTACTTC,TRBV10-3,14,TRBJ2-5,TRBD2
CASSLEGVTSTYEQYF,TGTGCCAGCAGCTTAGAGGGGGTAACTTCCACCTACGAGCAGTACTTC,TRBV7-8,16,TRBJ2-7,.
CASSLLSGGEEEQFF,TGTGCCAGCAGCTTACTGAGCGGGGGGGAGGAGGAGCAGTTCTTC,TRBV5-4,15,TRBJ2-1,TRBD2
CASSLEGTFTDTQYF,TGTGCCAGCAGCTTAGAGGGGACCTTCACAGATACGCAGTATTTT,TRBV7-3,15,TRBJ2-3,.
CSVLKISSAKQYF,TGCAGCGTTTTAAAAATATCCTCCGCCAAGCAGTACTTC,TRBV29-1,13,TRBJ2-7,.
CASSQQGRDQPQHF,TGTGCCAGCTCACAACAGGGGAGGGATCAGCCCCAGCATTTT,TRBV18,14,TRBJ1-5,TRBD1
CASSQAWTSGSNTQYF,TGCGCCAGCAGCCAAGCTTGGACTAGCGGGAGTAATACGCAGTATTTT,TRBV4-3,16,TRBJ2-3,TRBD2
CASSPGNERFF,TGTGCCAGCTCACCGGGAAATGAGCGGTTCTTC,TRBV18,11,TRBJ2-1,.
CASSLETSTDTQYF,TGCGCCAGCAGCTTGGAAACTAGCACAGATACGCAGTATTTT,TRBV5-1,14,TRBJ2-3,.
CASSPTTGGRSNQPQHF,TGTGCCAGCAGCCCTACGACAGGGGGTCGTAGCAATCAGCCCCAGCATTTT,TRBV5-4,17,TRBJ1-5,TRBD1
CASSRTGTRDNEQFF,TGTGCCAGCAGTCGCACCGGGACTAGGGACAATGAGCAGTTCTTC,TRBV27,15,TRBJ2-1,TRBD2